The rows below give T cell receptor beta chains drawn from one sample of a study of blood T cell repertoires in COVID-19. Libraries were prepared by immunoSEQ multiplex PCR; TCRdb keeps only in-frame clonotypes and omits some of them. Of about 150,000 clones detected, more than 80% appear once; the ten largest clones hold 0.5% to 0.55%. What was sequenced was peripheral blood. Source of these receptors: a man aged 50 to 60 with acute or convalescent COVID-19. Each CDR3 is given with its conserved first and last residue.

v_gene	j_gene	CDR3aa
TRBV27	TRBJ2-1	CASSPRSQGHNEQFF
TRBV5-4	TRBJ1-3	CASSLDPGQGGNTIYF
TRBV4-1	TRBJ2-3	CASSHVGTGGGTDTQYF
TRBV7-3	TRBJ2-1	CASSLASGNYNEQFF
TRBV27	TRBJ1-4	CASSLYQTGREKLFF
TRBV28	TRBJ1-1	CASSSGGVGKDTEAFF
TRBV3-1/TRBV3-2	TRBJ2-5	CASSHAGTGGETQYF
TRBV28	TRBJ2-1	CASNGLAGGPEQFF
TRBV18	TRBJ2-7	CASSVSLYEQYF
TRBV6-1	TRBJ2-1	CASSGGTPSSYNEQFF
TRBV10-3	TRBJ2-1	CAISEGTSGTYNEQFF
TRBV4-2	TRBJ2-3	CASSQATGAGDTQYF
TRBV12-3/TRBV12-4	TRBJ2-1	CASSFWGDNEQFF
TRBV12-3/TRBV12-4	TRBJ2-3	CASSFITDTQYF
TRBV4-2	TRBJ2-3	CASSQVAGEGDTQYF
TRBV28	TRBJ1-5	CASSLVARNQPQHF
TRBV4-1	TRBJ1-1	CASSQASVRMNTEAFF
TRBV5-1	TRBJ1-3	CASSLAGVGNTIYF
TRBV28	TRBJ1-5	CASSLAGGHQPQHF
TRBV24-1	TRBJ1-5	CATSDSDRPVEPQHF
TRBV18	TRBJ1-1	CASSPGTGGLNTEAFF
TRBV4-3	TRBJ2-3	CASSQGYRTSGNTQYF
TRBV7-2	TRBJ1-3	CASSLVGQGAGNTIYF
TRBV19	TRBJ2-3	CASNQGASGRDTQYF
TRBV3-1/TRBV3-2	TRBJ2-3	CASSQERDRATQYF
TRBV28	TRBJ2-2	CASSPPRGNTGELFF
TRBV6-6	TRBJ1-5	CATFGGPSNQPQHF
TRBV7-9	TRBJ2-2	CASGTESYTGELFF
TRBV28	TRBJ1-2	CASSSPREVYGYTF
TRBV2	TRBJ2-1	CASSLSGGADEQFF
TRBV28	TRBJ1-5	CASTLGGHRNQPQHF
TRBV7-8	TRBJ1-5	CASSPSGGGSHQPQHF
TRBV19	TRBJ1-5	CASSIRAGGVQPQHF
TRBV3-1/TRBV3-2	TRBJ2-3	CASSQDARPSTDTQYF